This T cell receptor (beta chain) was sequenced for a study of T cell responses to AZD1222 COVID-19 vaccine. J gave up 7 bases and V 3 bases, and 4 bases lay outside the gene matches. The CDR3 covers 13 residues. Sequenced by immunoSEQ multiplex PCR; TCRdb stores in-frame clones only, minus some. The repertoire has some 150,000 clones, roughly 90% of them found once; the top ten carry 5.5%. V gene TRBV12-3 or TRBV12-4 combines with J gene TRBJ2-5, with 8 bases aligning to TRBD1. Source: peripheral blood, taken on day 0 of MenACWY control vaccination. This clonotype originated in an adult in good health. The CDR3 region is CASSFRQGATQYF. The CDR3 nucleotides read TGTGCCAGCAGTTTTAGGCAGGGGGCGACCCAGTACTTC.